Below are 11 T cell receptor beta chains sequenced from a single sample in a study of blood T cells in healthy people across ages. Primed by a sample-barcoded 5' primer and a J-beta primer mix, a second PCR proceeded for about 6 to 11 cycles. TCRdb used MiXCR to reprocess the 5' RACE reads, holding one entry per CDR3 protein. This sample has 750,000 or so distinct CDR3 sequences, with 20% to 30% found just once. These data were likewise used in another study, on T cells of mothers and their children.

Material for sequencing was blood. These receptors came from a boy younger than 18 in good health.

The V call is TRBV12-3 or TRBV12-4, the J call TRBJ2-5, with a tentative D call TRBD2 (6 bases). This CDR3 has 13 amino acids. V lost 6 bases to trimming and J lost 5 bases, with 13 bases between them. The CDR3 DNA reads TGTGCCAGCAGGGGGACTGGCTGGGAGACCCAGTACTTC. It encodes CASRGTGWETQYF.

The table lists this clonotype with a few counts. V usage is TRBV7-9 and J usage is TRBJ2-7; a weak D match, TRBD2 (6 bases). The CDR3 is 14 amino acids. The V gene's germline CDR1 is SEHNR and CDR2 FQNEAQ (reference sequence). The V and J ends lost 4 bases and 3 bases respectively, with 13 bases between them. The CDR3 coding sequence is TGTGCCAGCAGCTCGGGAGAGATTGTCTACGAGCAGTACTTC. This codes for CASSSGEIVYEQYF. The full variable domain, with the rest looked up from reference TRBV7-9 and TRBJ2-7, is DTGVSQNPRHKITKRGQNVTFRCDPISEHNRLYWYRQTLGQGPEFLTYFQNEAQLEKSRLLSDRFSAERPKGSFSTLEIQRTEQGDSAMYLCASSSGEIVYEQYFGPGTRLTVT.

The gene calls are TRBV28 and TRBJ2-5; TRBD2 matches 7 bases. J lost 1 base, V lost 6 bases, and 11 bases had no gene match. Germline loops: CDR1 MDHEN, CDR2 SYDVKM. The CDR3 sequence is 16 residues long. The CDR3 loop reads CASSSEGRGTQETQYF. In nucleotides, the CDR3 is TGTGCCAGCAGCTCAGAGGGGAGGGGAACCCAAGAGACCCAGTACTTC.

This clonotype was seen a handful of times. The chain has TRBV6-5 and TRBJ2-2, with a weak D call TRBD1 (5 bases). The V end was cut by 0 bases, the J end by 3 bases, with 17 bases between. Germline V CDR1 and CDR2: MNHEY, SVGAGI. The CDR3 runs 18 residues. CDR3 DNA sequence: TGTGCCAGCAGTTACTCTGCGACAGCTCTTACTTACACCGGGGAGCTGTTTTTT. Protein: CASSYSATALTYTGELFF.

The gene calls are TRBV7-9 and TRBJ2-7, with 8 nucleotides matching TRBD1. The J segment lost 7 bases and the V segment lost 2 bases, leaving 13 bases of the junction unmatched. Germline lookup yields CDR1 SEHNR and CDR2 FQNEAQ (reference sequence). The CDR3 is 16 amino acids. The CDR3 sequence is CASSLLPGQELGEQYF. CDR3 in DNA: TGTGCCAGCAGCTTATTGCCGGGACAGGAACTTGGGGAGCAGTACTTC.

The V gene is TRBV20-1, the J gene TRBJ1-5; no clear D. The CDR3 sequence is 12 residues long. Germline CDR1 is DFQATT and CDR2 is SNEGSKA (reference sequence). The ends were cut back, 6 bases at V and 8 bases at J, with 14 bases in the middle. This CDR3 is CSANAASEPQHF. CDR3 bases: TGCAGTGCCAACGCGGCGTCGGAGCCCCAGCATTTT.

Note on this clonotype: A read error is likely, as this CDR3 ends without the conserved phenylalanine or tryptophan. The gene calls are TRBV20-1 and TRBJ2-1, with TRBD2 matching 11 bases. The germline gives CDR1 DFQATT, CDR2 SNEGSKA (reference sequence). This CDR3 is 14 amino acids long. Trimming removed 3 bases from V and 5 bases from J; junction bases left unmatched: 3. As DNA, the CDR3 is TGCAGTGCTAGTGGGACTAGCGGAAACAATGAGCAGTTCTCC. Translating gives CSASGTSGNNEQFS.

This clonotype has just one count. The V and J genes are TRBV4-3 and TRBJ1-4; tentative D call: TRBD1 (6 bases). This CDR3 spans 15 amino acids. The V end was cut by 4 bases, the J end by 7 bases, with 16 bases between. Germline V CDR1 and CDR2: LGHNA, YSLEER. CDR3 amino acids: CASSRAQGQTEKLFF. CDR3 DNA sequence: TGCGCCAGCAGCCGCGCACAGGGCCAGACTGAAAAACTGTTTTTT.

V and J are TRBV28 and TRBJ2-1, with TRBD1 matching 7 bases. From germline, CDR1 is MDHEN and CDR2 SYDVKM. V lost 3 bases and J lost 8; bases outside the gene matches: 10. The length of the CDR3 is 15 residues. CDR3 sequence (DNA): TGTGCCAGCAGTTTCGACAGGGCGGAGGTTGATGAGCAGTTCTTC. Protein: CASSFDRAEVDEQFF. Looking up the rest from reference TRBV28 and TRBJ2-1 gives the full variable domain: DVKVTQSSRYLVKRTGEKVFLECVQDMDHENMFWYRQDPGLGLRLIYFSYDVKMKEKGDIPEGYSVSREKKERFSLILESASTNQTSMYLCASSFDRAEVDEQFFGPGTRLTVL.

In its sample, this clonotype was seen a few times. The chain employs TRBV12-3 or TRBV12-4 and TRBJ2-4, with D possibly being TRBD1 (5 bases). V gave up 3 bases and J gave up 7 bases, with 13 bases separating them. The CDR3 covers 14 residues. The CDR3 bases are TGTGCCAGCAGTTTGGCAGGGATCCGGAACATTCAGTACTTC. Residues: CASSLAGIRNIQYF.

The rearrangement joins TRBV7-2 to TRBJ2-1, with a weak D call TRBD2 (5 bases). The germline CDR1 and CDR2 sequences are SGHTA and FQGNSA. V lost 0 bases and J 8 bases, leaving 11 bases between the germline ends. The CDR3 sequence is 14 residues long. The CDR3 DNA reads as TGTGCCAGCAGCTTAGCGGTTCTAGCCGATGAGCAGTTCTTC. It yields the protein CASSLAVLADEQFF.